This T cell receptor (beta chain) was captured by sequencing in a study of vaccination and CD4 T cells after COVID-19. As for the study in general: Cells received overlapping spike peptides from SARS-CoV-2, HCoV-NL63, HCoV-OC43 and HCoV-229E as stimulation.

Cultured CD4+ T-cell DNA underwent Oncomine TCR Beta short-read sequencing. Scientists extracted genomic DNA from CD4+ T cells grown in culture. TCRdb re-derived calls from the PCR reads in MiXCR, one entry per CDR3 protein. The sample carries about 12,000 distinct CDR3 sequences, 64% recorded once. Treatment given: approximately 9-day PBMC culture with coronavirus spike peptide pools or control peptides (ViraFEST assay). Losses at the gene ends were 5 bases for V and 3 bases for J; bases not matched to a gene: 15. Germline-derived CDR1 and CDR2 are MGHRA and YSYEKL. The CDR3 contains 18 residues. Worth noting for this clonotype: Its antigen is as yet unknown.

This clonotype was obtained from a human donor who had recovered from COVID-19. The J gene is TRBJ2-2, the V gene TRBV4-1; 7 bases map to TRBD2. The specimen was CD4+ T cells from blood, cultured in vitro. The CDR3 reads CASSSIRASGIYTGELFF. In DNA form, the CDR3 reads TGCGCCAGCAGCTCTATCCGGGCTAGCGGAATTTACACCGGGGAGCTGTTTTTT.